What follows are 21 T cell receptor beta chains derived from one specimen sequenced in a study of cytomegalovirus exposure and HLA in healthy donors. The PCR ran on 60 Vbeta and 13 Jbeta primers. Repertoires were generated with immunoSEQ multiplex PCR, while TCRdb's copy carries only in-frame clones and drops some. This table holds about 93,000 clones, about 81% found once. Material for sequencing was PBMCs. The receptors shown here come from a woman in her thirties or forties in good health and CMV-seronegative.

This clone was counted a single time. The V and J genes are TRBV5-1 and TRBJ2-1, with TRBD2 matching over 13 bases. After removal of 1 base from V and 7 bases from J, the junction contained 2 bases not matched to a gene. The CDR3 runs to 15 residues. The germline V gene encodes CDR1 SGHRS and CDR2 YFSETQ. CDR3 bases: TGCGCCAGCAGCTTGACTAGCGGGAGGGCGAATGAGCAGTTCTTC. As protein: CASSLTSGRANEQFF.

J is TRBJ2-2 and V is TRBV7-9; 9 bases fit TRBD1. The V and J ends lost 7 bases and 5 bases, in that order; junction bases with no gene match: 5. The CDR3 is 14 amino acids. CDR1 is SEHNR, CDR2 FQNEAQ, per germline (reference sequence). The chain's CDR3 is CASTQQGATGELFF. The CDR3, as DNA: TGTGCCAGCACTCAACAGGGGGCAACCGGGGAGCTGTTTTTT.

The V gene is TRBV9, the J gene TRBJ2-1; 7 bases align to TRBD2. This CDR3 spans 16 amino acids. CDR1 is SGDLS and CDR2 is YYNGEE in the germline V gene. J lost 7 bases, V lost 4 bases, and 14 bases had no gene match. The CDR3 region has the DNA TGTGCCAGCAGCTCCAGTAACGCGGGAGTCGTGAATGAGCAGTTCTTC. Translation gives CASSSSNAGVVNEQFF.

Of note for this clone: Other DNA sequences from this sample encode an identical CDR3 as well. This rearrangement joins TRBV18 to TRBJ1-2; D perhaps matches TRBD1 (6 bases). V was cut by 2 bases and J by 4 bases, with 8 bases left in between. Germline CDR1 KGHSH, CDR2 LQKENI. This CDR3 has 13 residues. The CDR3 region is CASSPGGGYGYTF. The CDR3 DNA reads as TGTGCCAGCTCACCAGGGGGCGGCTATGGCTACACCTTC.

This chain connects TRBV29-1 to TRBJ1-1, with 10 bases identical to TRBD1. CDR1 and CDR2 (germline): SQVTM, ANQGSEA. The CDR3 totals 14 residues. Trimming at V came to 5 bases and at J to 4 bases, leaving 7 bases not matched to a gene. The CDR3, as DNA: TGCAGCGTTTTTACGGGACAGGGGTTCACTGAAGCTTTCTTT. Translation gives CSVFTGQGFTEAFF.

CDR3 region: CASSLAGNGWETQYF. As DNA, the CDR3 is TGTGCCAGCAGCTTGGCGGGGAACGGGTGGGAGACCCAGTACTTC. The chain joins TRBV5-5 to TRBJ2-5; maybe TRBD2 (5 bases). This CDR3 comprises 15 residues. V lost 0 bases to trimming and J lost 5 bases, with 14 bases between them. Germline CDR1 and CDR2: SGHKS and YYEKEE (reference sequence).

The count of this clone is one. The chain joins TRBV28 to TRBJ2-1, with D possibly TRBD2 on 5 matching bases. CDR1 is MDHEN, CDR2 SYDVKM, per germline. The CDR3 length is 13 residues. The germline V and J ends were trimmed by 4 bases and 3 bases, with 7 bases remaining between them. The CDR3 DNA sequence: TGTGCCAGCAGTTCCGGAGGCTACAATGAGCAGTTCTTC. Its translation: CASSSGGYNEQFF.

The chain links TRBV7-8 to TRBJ2-3, with no clear D. The CDR3 is 16 residues long. Germline-derived CDR1 and CDR2 are SGHVS and FQNEAQ. With 5 bases removed from V and 5 bases from J, the gap between germline ends came to 20 bases. The CDR3 nucleotides read TGTGCCAGCAGCACCCTGGCGGTCACACCGGGAGATACGCAGTATTTT. This gives the protein CASSTLAVTPGDTQYF.

This clone is a singleton in its sample. The chain uses TRBV7-2 and TRBJ1-1; possible D gene TRBD1, 6 bases. The CDR3 is 16 amino acids. Germline V CDR1 and CDR2: SGHTA, FQGNSA. The germline V and J ends were trimmed by 0 bases and 3 bases, with 14 bases remaining between them. The CDR3 DNA sequence: TGTGCCAGCAGCTTAGCGGCTGGGGGCGCACACACTGAAGCTTTCTTT. Its translation is CASSLAAGGAHTEAFF.

The rearrangement uses TRBV27 and TRBJ2-5, with D uncertain. The CDR3 runs to 15 residues. The germline CDR1 and CDR2 sequences are MNHEY and SMNVEV (reference sequence). Between the trimmed V and J ends, which lost 5 bases and 10 bases, there was a span of 23 bases. The CDR3 region has the DNA TGTGCCAGCAGTCCCTATCTCCTTCCCAATGTTCACCAGTACTTC. Protein: CASSPYLLPNVHQYF.

This chain connects TRBV28 to TRBJ2-1; 7 bases are shared with TRBD1. V dropped 6 bases and J dropped 2; count of bases not matched to a gene: 7. The CDR3 totals 15 residues. CDR1 MDHEN and CDR2 SYDVKM come from the germline V gene. CDR3 nucleotide sequence: TGTGCCAGCAGCCCCGGGACAGTCACCTACAATGAGCAGTTCTTC. Its protein product is CASSPGTVTYNEQFF.

This sequence joins TRBV21-1 and TRBJ2-7; TRBD1 was called by the table and not checked on the DNA. TRBV21-1 has pseudogene status. The CDR3 is 15 amino acids. The CDR3 sequence: CASSTRDRGPYEQYF. The CDR3 DNA follows: TGTGCCAGCAGCACCCGGGACAGGGGACCCTACGAGCAGTACTTC.

V gene TRBV9 combines with J gene TRBJ1-2; D is perhaps TRBD1 (6 bases). There are 17 residues in the CDR3. V shed 2 bases and J shed 4 bases, with 21 bases lying between them. Germline loops: CDR1 SGDLS, CDR2 YYNGEE. In nucleotides, the CDR3 is TGTGCCAGCAGCGTGGACCACAGGGTAGGAAGGGTCTATGGCTACACCTTC. This sequence encodes CASSVDHRVGRVYGYTF.

This chain joins TRBV10-1 and TRBJ2-3, with 8 positions matching TRBD2. Trimming removed 2 bases from V and 4 bases from J; junction bases left unmatched: 14. The germline V gene encodes CDR1 WNHNN and CDR2 SYGVQD (reference sequence). This CDR3 has 18 amino acids. CDR3: CASSEPSVGAGVPDTQYF. The CDR3 DNA reads TGCGCCAGCAGTGAGCCGAGTGTTGGAGCGGGAGTACCAGATACGCAGTATTTT.

V is TRBV6-5 and J is TRBJ2-7; the D is unclear. V lost 5 bases and J lost 2, with 16 bases in between. The CDR3 spans 15 residues. Germline assignment: CDR1 MNHEY and CDR2 SVGAGI. The CDR3: CASSPDWRPTYEQYF. The CDR3 DNA sequence: TGTGCCAGCAGTCCCGATTGGCGGCCCACCTACGAGCAGTACTTC.

The chain uses TRBV9 and TRBJ2-2; D is unresolved. Per germline, CDR1 SGDLS and CDR2 YYNGEE. The germline V and J ends were trimmed by 0 bases and 1 base, with 7 bases remaining between them. The CDR3 is 15 amino acids. The CDR3 is CASSVGPMNTGELFF. DNA for the CDR3: TGTGCCAGCAGCGTAGGGCCGATGAACACCGGGGAGCTGTTTTTT.

V and J are TRBV20-1 and TRBJ2-5; possible D gene TRBD1, 6 bases. The assigned J gene may be wrong: the sequence end matches TRBJ2-7 better. Germline V gives CDR1 DFQATT, CDR2 SNEGSKA (reference sequence). CDR3 length equals 11 residues. In nucleotides, the CDR3 is TGCAGTGCTAAACAGGGATACGAGCAGTACTTC. Amino acids: CSAKQGYEQYF.

The chain links TRBV19 to TRBJ1-1; D perhaps matches TRBD1 (6 bases). V lost 6 bases, J lost 4 bases, and 12 bases lay in between. This CDR3 region has 13 residues. Germline V gene lookup returns CDR1 LNHDA and CDR2 SQIVND (reference sequence). The DNA of the CDR3 is TGTGCCAGTAGCGGACAGTTAAGCACTGAAGCTTTCTTT. This sequence encodes CASSGQLSTEAFF.

This chain joins TRBV7-3 and TRBJ2-1, with TRBD1 identical over 7 bases. This CDR3 is built from 15 residues. After removal of 3 bases from V and 8 bases from J, the junction contained 10 bases not matched to a gene. CDR1 and CDR2 from the germline V gene are SGHTA and FQGTGA. This CDR3 reads CASSLTGSLHDEQFF. CDR3 sequence (DNA): TGTGCCAGCAGCTTGACAGGGTCCCTACACGATGAGCAGTTCTTC. The whole variable domain, remainder taken from reference TRBV7-3 and TRBJ2-1, is GAGVSQTPSNKVTEKGKYVELRCDPISGHTALYWYRQSLGQGPEFLIYFQGTGAADDSGLPNDRFFAVRPEGSVSTLKIQRTERGDSAVYLCASSLTGSLHDEQFFGPGTRLTVL.

J is TRBJ1-6 and V is TRBV5-1, with a weak D call TRBD1 (5 bases). There are 12 residues in the CDR3. Germline CDR1 and CDR2: SGHRS and YFSETQ. V lost 2 bases and J lost 12, with 9 bases in between. The CDR3 coding sequence is TGCGCCAGCAGCTTAGGCGGGGGACCCCTCCACTTT. Protein product: CASSLGGGPLHF. Supplemented by reference TRBV5-1 and TRBJ1-6, the full variable domain reads KAGVTQTPRYLIKTRGQQVTLSCSPISGHRSVSWYQQTPGQGLQFLFEYFSETQRNKGNFPGRFSGRQFSNSRSEMNVSTLELGDSALYLCASSLGGGPLHFGNGTRLTVT.

J is TRBJ2-1 and V is TRBV29-1, with 10 bases aligning to TRBD2. Trimming cost V 6 bases and J 7 bases; bases outside gene matches: 9. Per the germline V gene, CDR1 is SQVTM and CDR2 is ANQGSEA. The CDR3 consists of 14 residues. The CDR3 is CSVNGLAAANEQFF. DNA for the CDR3: TGCAGCGTGAATGGACTAGCGGCCGCTAATGAGCAGTTCTTC.